Following are 20 T cell receptor beta chains from one sample sequenced in a study of CD8+CD57+ T cells in acquired aplastic anemia. Flow cytometry had shown expanded CD8+CD57+ cells in the patients chosen for sequencing. The TCR beta profiling, which covered VDJ combination and CDR3 sequence, was carried out using genomic DNA as the template. A single record per CDR3 protein comes from TCRdb applying MiXCR to the reads. The profile shows 150,000 to 200,000 distinct CDR3 sequences, 40% to 50% of them singletons. The sample comprised sorted CD4+, CD8+, or CD8+CD57+ T cells (not recorded which) from PBMCs. Receptors were obtained from a human donor with aplastic anemia.

This chain joins TRBV10-2 and TRBJ2-1; a weak D match, TRBD2 (6 bases). The CDR3 sequence is 14 residues long. With 6 bases removed from V and 7 bases from J, the gap between germline ends came to 16 bases. In germline, CDR1 is WSHSY, CDR2 SAAADI. The CDR3 loop reads CASRRAGPLNEQFF. CDR3 in DNA: TGCGCCAGCAGGAGGGCGGGGCCACTTAATGAGCAGTTCTTC.

The chain combines TRBV24-1 with TRBJ2-3, with TRBD2 identical over 14 bases. Unmatched junction bases numbered 12, after V lost 4 bases and J lost 4 bases. Per the germline V gene, CDR1 is KGHDR and CDR2 is SFDVKD. This CDR3 spans 19 amino acids. The CDR3 sequence is CATSDRRLAGGDLSDTQYF. The CDR3 DNA sequence: TGTGCCACCAGTGACCGTAGACTAGCGGGAGGGGATTTGTCAGATACGCAGTATTTT.

Remarks on this clonotype: The germline gene is not matched at one end of the junction; a read error may be the cause. The rearrangement joins TRBV4-2 to TRBJ2-2; 14 positions agree with TRBD2. The CDR3 has 17 amino acids. Per germline, CDR1 LGHNA and CDR2 YNFKEQ. In DNA form, the CDR3 reads TGTGCCAGCAGCCGGGGACTAGCGGGAGTTGACACCGGGAAGCTGTTTTTT. This encodes CASSRGLAGVDTGKLFF.

This clonotype was observed a handful of times. A much larger clone sits a single nucleotide away, making a read error possible. V gene TRBV5-4 combines with J gene TRBJ2-5; the match to TRBD1 covers 8 bases. Germline values: CDR1 SGHNT, CDR2 YYREEE (reference sequence). This CDR3 comprises 14 residues. In DNA, the CDR3 is TGTGCCAGCAGCTTCGACAGGGGAAGCGAGACCCTGTACTTC. Protein sequence: CASSFDRGSETLYF.

V usage is TRBV15 and J usage is TRBJ1-6, with a weak D call TRBD1 (5 bases). Trimming stripped 5 bases from V and 11 bases from J, with 16 bases between. Germline V CDR1 and CDR2: LNHNV, YYDKDF (reference sequence). The CDR3 spans 14 residues. The CDR3 nucleotides are TGTGCCACCAGCGGGGGACGGGGACGGACACCCCTCCACTTT. Translation gives CATSGGRGRTPLHF.

In its sample, this clonotype was seen many times. The chain uses TRBV9 and TRBJ2-3; 8 bases match TRBD2. Trimming at V came to 2 bases and at J to 2 bases, leaving 4 bases not matched to a gene. From germline, CDR1 is SGDLS and CDR2 YYNGEE. This CDR3 has 15 residues. The DNA for the CDR3 is TGTGCCAGCAGCGTTCTTAGCGGGATCACAGATACGCAGTATTTT. Protein sequence: CASSVLSGITDTQYF. Full variable domain (outside the CDR3, taken from reference TRBV9 and TRBJ2-3): DSGVTQTPKHLITATGQRVTLRCSPRSGDLSVYWYQQSLDQGLQFLIQYYNGEERAKGNILERFSAQQFPDLHSELNLSSLELGDSALYFCASSVLSGITDTQYFGPGTRLTVL.

This sequence joins TRBV6-5 and TRBJ1-1; D is uncertain. The CDR3 has 16 residues. V shed 0 bases and J shed 0 bases, with 11 bases lying between them. Per germline, CDR1 MNHEY and CDR2 SVGAGI. The CDR3 spells CASSYSMVALNTEAFF. Here the CDR3 DNA reads TGTGCCAGCAGTTACTCGATGGTCGCTTTGAACACTGAAGCTTTCTTT.

This rearrangement joins TRBV7-6 to TRBJ2-7; 7 positions agree with TRBD2. Germline V gene lookup returns CDR1 SGHVS and CDR2 FNYEAQ. This CDR3 is 14 amino acids long. J was trimmed by 2 bases and V by 4 bases; bases with no gene match: 5. The CDR3 DNA sequence: TGTGCCAGCAGCTCCCAGGCGGGGGCCTACGAGCAGTACTTC. Translation: CASSSQAGAYEQYF.

The chain employs TRBV19 and TRBJ1-1; D might be TRBD1 (6 bases). The CDR3 is 15 amino acids. The germline V gene encodes CDR1 LNHDA and CDR2 SQIVND (reference sequence). The ends were cut back, 6 bases at V and 6 bases at J, with 20 bases in the middle. The DNA of the CDR3 is TGTGCCAGTAGCAAAGAGGGGGGAATTGGCCCTGAAGCTTTCTTT. This translates into CASSKEGGIGPEAFF.

About this clonotype: Sequence at one end of the junction differs from germline and may be a read error. The chain employs TRBV10-3 and TRBJ2-1; 9 nucleotides line up with TRBD1. Looked up from germline, CDR1 is ENHRY and CDR2 is SYGVKD. The CDR3 extends over 14 amino acids. The CDR3 loop is CASRTGDHYNEQLF. The CDR3 DNA reads as TGTGCCTCGCGGACAGGGGACCACTACAATGAGCAGCTCTTC.

This clonotype was detected ten times or more. V usage is TRBV12-3 or TRBV12-4 and J usage is TRBJ1-2; D is unclear. The CDR3 totals 13 residues. V lost 1 base to trimming and J lost 4 bases, with 7 bases between them. The CDR3 spells CASSLVTRYGYTF. The CDR3 DNA sequence: TGTGCCAGCAGTTTAGTTACTCGCTATGGCTACACCTTC.

The J gene is TRBJ2-7, the V gene TRBV24-1; 12 bases match TRBD1. V dropped 4 bases and J dropped 5; count of bases not matched to a gene: 5. CDR3 size: 15 residues. CDR1 and CDR2 (germline): KGHDR, SFDVKD. The CDR3 region is CATSEGQGAFNEQYF. For the CDR3, the DNA is TGTGCCACCAGTGAGGGACAGGGGGCGTTTAACGAGCAGTACTTC.

This clonotype is judged medium-sized. The junction shows a germline mismatch at one end, possibly a read error. This chain uses TRBV7-7 with TRBJ2-5; 7 bases match TRBD2. CDR1 and CDR2 from the germline V gene are SSHAT and FNYEAQ (reference sequence). The CDR3 sequence is 13 residues long. DNA of the CDR3: TGTGCTAGCAGAAGCGGGATGGGAGAGACCCAGTACTTC. It encodes CASRSGMGETQYF.

This clonotype was recorded at least ten times. The chain carries TRBV20-1 and TRBJ1-5; D might be TRBD1 (5 bases). The CDR3 totals 15 residues. The V end was cut by 5 bases, the J end by 0 bases, with 14 bases between. Per the germline V gene, CDR1 is DFQATT and CDR2 is SNEGSKA (reference sequence). The chain's CDR3 is CSAVLGGISNQPQHF. The CDR3 coding sequence is TGCAGTGCTGTGTTGGGGGGGATTAGCAATCAGCCCCAGCATTTT.

This clonotype was seen many times. The rearrangement links TRBV20-1 to TRBJ2-5; the match to TRBD2 covers 14 bases. The CDR3 covers 15 residues. Germline V gene lookup returns CDR1 DFQATT and CDR2 SNEGSKA (reference sequence). The V gene end was trimmed by 5 bases and the J gene end by 7 bases; junction bases not matched to a gene: 9. CDR3 amino acids: CSASTSGRALGTQYF. The CDR3 nucleotides read TGCAGTGCTTCGACTAGCGGGAGGGCCTTGGGGACCCAGTACTTC.

The chain links TRBV19 to TRBJ2-3, with 7 bases fitting TRBD1. CDR1 and CDR2 (germline): LNHDA, SQIVND (reference sequence). The trim removed 4 bases at V and 6 bases at J, leaving 10 bases unmatched. The CDR3 spans 15 residues. CDR3 nucleotides: TGTGCCAGTAGTACAACGACAGGGACCCTGGATACGCAGTATTTT. Its translation: CASSTTTGTLDTQYF.

With respect to this clonotype: A single base separates this from a much larger clone, so it may be a read error. This CDR3 is CVSSILREGPREQFF. The CDR3 region has the DNA TGTGTCAGTAGTATCCTGCGGGAGGGCCCTCGGGAGCAGTTCTTC. The chain links TRBV19 to TRBJ2-1; 9 positions agree with TRBD2. This CDR3 has 15 amino acids. The germline CDR1 and CDR2 sequences are LNHDA and SQIVND (reference sequence). The variable domain in full, with the rest retrieved from reference TRBV19 and TRBJ2-1, is DGGITQSPKYLFRKEGQNVTLSCEQNLNHDAMYWYRQDPGQGLRLIYYSQIVNDFQKGDIAEGYSVSREKKESFPLTVTSAQKNPTAFYLCVSSILREGPREQFFGPGTRLTVL.

This chain links TRBV7-7 with TRBJ2-7; D may match TRBD1 or TRBD2 (5 bases each). V lost 4 bases, J lost 1 base, and 11 bases lay in between. The germline gives CDR1 SSHAT, CDR2 FNYEAQ (reference sequence). The CDR3 is 14 amino acids. The CDR3 DNA follows: TGTGCCAGCAGCTCCTGGGACGGGTCCTACGAGCAGTACTTC. Its protein is CASSSWDGSYEQYF.

This chain uses TRBV7-2 with TRBJ2-7; D ambiguous. CDR1 SGHTA and CDR2 FQGNSA come from the germline V gene. This CDR3 comprises 12 residues. Trimming cost V 3 bases and J 4 bases, with 7 bases left between them. The CDR3 nucleotides read TGTGCCAGCAGCTTCGTAGGGTACGAGCAGTACTTC. The encoded protein is CASSFVGYEQYF.

The chain links TRBV7-2 to TRBJ2-3; unclear D gene. The CDR3 runs 13 residues. Germline CDR1 is SGHTA and CDR2 is FQGNSA. Trimming removed 3 bases at V and 4 bases at J, with 8 bases between. The DNA for the CDR3 is TGTGCCAGCAGCTTCGCCGGTGCAGATACGCAGTATTTT. Translating it yields CASSFAGADTQYF.